The 21 T cell receptor beta chains given below trace back to one sample, sequenced in a study of shared clonotypes between healthy human individuals. This table comes from immunoSEQ multiplex PCR, and its TCRdb copy is limited to in-frame clones, with some not included. The sample yields more than 2 million clones, approximately 94% seen once. Sequenced sample: naive CD4+ T cells sorted from blood. As for subset: CD45RA+ positively selected. The receptor source for this set is a young man in good health.

CDR3 DNA: TGCGCCAGCAGCTTGTCGGGGGGTCATGAGGAGACCCAGTACTTC. It is translated as CASSLSGGHEETQYF. This chain links TRBV5-1 with TRBJ2-5; 7 nucleotides agree with TRBD2. The V and J ends lost 1 base and 5 bases, in that order; junction bases with no gene match: 8. The CDR3 contains 15 residues. Germline CDR1 is SGHRS and CDR2 is YFSETQ.

The chain is built from TRBV6-5 and TRBJ2-1; TRBD2 matches at 9 bases. This CDR3 has 13 residues. The germline V gene encodes CDR1 MNHEY and CDR2 SVGAGI. With 6 bases clipped from V and 10 bases from J, the junction kept 7 bases outside the gene matches. The CDR3 nucleotides read TGTGCCAGCAGCGAACTAGCGGGTATAGAGCAGTTCTTC. This gives the protein CASSELAGIEQFF.

The chain uses TRBV29-1 and TRBJ2-1; 15 bases match TRBD2. V was pared by 3 bases and J by 11 bases, with 5 bases of the junction left unmatched. Germline assignment: CDR1 SQVTM and CDR2 ANQGSEA. The CDR3 is made up of 14 amino acids. The CDR3 here is CSVEGLAGGRKQFF. Written as DNA, the CDR3 is TGCAGCGTTGAGGGACTAGCGGGAGGCCGCAAGCAGTTCTTC.

The rearrangement links TRBV30 to TRBJ1-4, with D maybe TRBD1 (6 bases). The germline V gene has CDR1 GTSNPN and CDR2 SVGIG (reference sequence). The CDR3 covers 14 residues. Between the trimmed V and J ends, which lost 0 bases and 8 bases, there was a span of 13 bases. CDR3 coding DNA: TGTGCCTGGAGTGTAAGCAGGGGTACCGAAAAACTGTTTTTT. Translated: CAWSVSRGTEKLFF. Based on the CDR3 plus reference TRBV30 and TRBJ1-4, the full variable domain is SQTIHQWPATLVQPVGSPLSLECTVEGTSNPNLYWYRQAAGRGLQLLFYSVGIGQISSEVPQNLSASRPQDRQFILSSKKLLLSDSGFYLCAWSVSRGTEKLFFGSGTQLSVL.

The rearrangement links TRBV10-1 to TRBJ2-1; D is perhaps TRBD1 or TRBD2 (5 bases each). CDR3 length: 15 residues. Germline-derived CDR1 and CDR2 are WNHNN and SYGVQD (reference sequence). V was pared by 0 bases and J by 4 bases, with 10 bases between. The CDR3 region has the DNA TGCGCCAGCAGTGAGTCGGGACCCCCATACAATGAGCAGTTCTTC. This encodes CASSESGPPYNEQFF.

The chain joins TRBV7-2 to TRBJ2-7; tentative D call: TRBD2 (6 bases). V was pared by 2 bases and J by 4 bases, with 12 bases between. CDR3 length: 14 amino acids. Germline V gives CDR1 SGHTA, CDR2 FQGNSA. CDR3: CASSLMAGLYEQYF. The CDR3 bases are TGTGCCAGCAGCTTAATGGCGGGGCTTTACGAGCAGTACTTC.

The J gene is TRBJ1-6, the V gene TRBV6-5; 7 nucleotides match TRBD1. The CDR3 is 15 amino acids. The germline V gene has CDR1 MNHEY and CDR2 SVGAGI. V gave up 5 bases and J gave up 6 bases; unmatched junction bases: 7. The CDR3 DNA is TGTGCCAGCAGTCGGGGGGGACAGTTTAATTCACCCCTCCACTTT. Translation gives CASSRGGQFNSPLHF.

This clone was picked up one time. Other DNA variants within this sample encode the same CDR3. The genes are TRBV18 and TRBJ1-1; the D gene is possibly TRBD1 (6 bases). Trimming removed 3 bases from V and 3 bases from J, with 8 bases in between. The CDR3 contains 13 residues. Germline lookup yields CDR1 KGHSH and CDR2 LQKENI. CDR3 bases: TGTGCCAGCTCACCCAAGGGGGACACTGAAGCTTTCTTT. Protein: CASSPKGDTEAFF.

This chain uses TRBV7-3 with TRBJ2-2, with D unresolved. With 6 bases removed from V and 4 bases from J, the gap between germline ends came to 9 bases. CDR1 is SGHTA and CDR2 is FQGTGA in the germline V gene. There are 13 residues in the CDR3. The CDR3 loop reads CASSFDPTGELFF. The CDR3 coding sequence is TGTGCCAGCAGTTTCGATCCCACCGGGGAGCTGTTTTTT. Full variable domain (outside the CDR3, taken from reference TRBV7-3 and TRBJ2-2): GAGVSQTPSNKVTEKGKYVELRCDPISGHTALYWYRQSLGQGPEFLIYFQGTGAADDSGLPNDRFFAVRPEGSVSTLKIQRTERGDSAVYLCASSFDPTGELFFGEGSRLTVL.

This clone was detected only a few times. This chain's CDR3 is CATSRETVTYEQYF. The CDR3 DNA reads as TGTGCCACCAGCAGAGAGACTGTAACCTACGAGCAGTACTTC. The chain carries TRBV15 and TRBJ2-7; D not certain. Germline V CDR1 and CDR2: LNHNV, YYDKDF (reference sequence). Trimming cost V 0 bases and J 2 bases, with 8 bases left between them. This CDR3 has 14 residues. The complete variable domain, with remaining parts taken from reference TRBV15 and TRBJ2-7, reads DAMVIQNPRYQVTQFGKPVTLSCSQTLNHNVMYWYQQKSSQAPKLLFHYYDKDFNNEADTPDNFQSRRPNTSFCFLDIRSPGLGDTAMYLCATSRETVTYEQYFGPGTRLTVT.

This chain connects TRBV6-6 to TRBJ1-1; TRBD1 matches 10 bases. The CDR3 runs to 14 residues. The junction had 8 bases not matched to a gene; V was cut back by 6 bases and J by 7 bases. CDR1 is MNHNY and CDR2 is SVGAGI in the germline V gene (reference sequence). In DNA, the CDR3 is TGTGCCAGCAGAAAGGGACAGGGGATCGGTGAAGCTTTCTTT. Its translation is CASRKGQGIGEAFF.

This sequence joins TRBV30 and TRBJ2-7; TRBD1 aligns across 9 bases. The CDR3 is made up of 15 amino acids. Germline lookup yields CDR1 GTSNPN and CDR2 SVGIG (reference sequence). V was pared by 4 bases and J by 5 bases, with 12 bases of the junction left unmatched. For the CDR3, the DNA is TGTGCCTGGACTCAAGCGGGGACAGGGTCCCACGAGCAGTACTTC. Amino acid sequence: CAWTQAGTGSHEQYF. The complete variable domain, with remaining parts taken from reference TRBV30 and TRBJ2-7, reads SQTIHQWPATLVQPVGSPLSLECTVEGTSNPNLYWYRQAAGRGLQLLFYSVGIGQISSEVPQNLSASRPQDRQFILSSKKLLLSDSGFYLCAWTQAGTGSHEQYFGPGTRLTVT.

The chain couples TRBV10-3 to TRBJ2-2; 7 bases align to TRBD1. Trimming cost V 4 bases and J 4 bases; bases outside gene matches: 9. This CDR3 spans 16 amino acids. Germline CDR1 is ENHRY and CDR2 is SYGVKD. The CDR3 region has the DNA TGTGCCATCAGTGGAGGACAGGAACGCGGCACCGGGGAGCTGTTTTTT. Its translation: CAISGGQERGTGELFF.

The chain recombines TRBV7-9 with TRBJ1-2; D ambiguous. The CDR3 contains 13 residues. Trimming pared 5 bases from V and 8 bases from J, leaving 15 bases between. The germline V gene encodes CDR1 SEHNR and CDR2 FQNEAQ (reference sequence). CDR3 DNA: TGTGCCAGCAGCCCCGTGGAGGGAAGGGGCTACACCTTC. It yields the protein CASSPVEGRGYTF.

The V gene is TRBV6-5, the J gene TRBJ1-5, with D perhaps TRBD1 (5 bases). Trimming removed 6 bases from V and 3 bases from J, with 15 bases in between. Germline V lookup: CDR1 MNHEY, CDR2 SVGAGI. The CDR3 totals 15 residues. The CDR3 sequence: CASRSGTAHNQPQHF. The CDR3 DNA is TGTGCCAGCAGGTCCGGGACGGCCCACAATCAGCCCCAGCATTTT.

The chain couples TRBV7-2 to TRBJ2-3, with 9 bases that match TRBD2. This CDR3 has 13 residues. CDR1 and CDR2 from the germline V gene are SGHTA and FQGNSA. With 4 bases clipped from V and 12 bases from J, the junction kept 8 bases outside the gene matches. The CDR3, as DNA: TGTGCCAGCAGCTACTTAGGGACTAGCAACCAGTATTTT. Translation gives CASSYLGTSNQYF.

This clone appeared once. The chain couples TRBV6-5 to TRBJ1-2, with D possibly matching TRBD1 (5 bases). V was trimmed by 6 bases and J by 4 bases, leaving 12 bases between them. The CDR3 consists of 13 residues. In germline, CDR1 is MNHEY, CDR2 SVGAGI. The CDR3 DNA sequence: TGTGCCAGCAGGGCGGACACGTTCTATGGCTACACCTTC. This sequence encodes CASRADTFYGYTF.

V usage is TRBV13 and J usage is TRBJ1-5; no definite D call. Germline V gene data show CDR1 as PRHDT and CDR2 as FYEKMQ (reference sequence). V was cut by 0 bases and J by 6 bases, with 6 bases left in between. The length of the CDR3 is 13 residues. The CDR3 sequence: CASSLGRGQPQHF. CDR3 DNA sequence: TGTGCCAGCAGCTTAGGCCGGGGTCAGCCCCAGCATTTT.

The genes are TRBV5-1 and TRBJ1-4, with D unresolved. This CDR3 is built from 15 residues. Trimming stripped 3 bases from V and 0 bases from J, with 9 bases between. Germline lookup yields CDR1 SGHRS and CDR2 YFSETQ. The CDR3 DNA follows: TGCGCCAGCAGCTCCGGACGGCCAACTAATGAAAAACTGTTTTTT. Its translation: CASSSGRPTNEKLFF.

The CDR3 DNA is TGTGCCAGCAGTGGTACCGGACGAGATACGCAGTATTTT. It is translated as CASSGTGRDTQYF. The gene calls are TRBV2 and TRBJ2-3, with D hard to call. The CDR3 runs to 13 residues. Germline V gene data show CDR1 as SNHLY and CDR2 as FYNNEI. V was pared by 4 bases and J by 5 bases, with 10 bases between.

This clone was seen just once. V is TRBV6-5 and J is TRBJ2-5, with TRBD2 matching 9 bases. This CDR3 region has 15 residues. With V trimmed by 6 bases and J by 0 bases, 5 bases remained unmatched. Germline CDR1 is MNHEY and CDR2 is SVGAGI. The CDR3 DNA sequence: TGTGCCAGCAGCAGCGGGGGGTTGTACCAAGAGACCCAGTACTTC. Translating it yields CASSSGGLYQETQYF.